This T cell receptor (beta chain) came from a study of PD-1 blockade in classical Hodgkin lymphoma. Study in general: Patients were treated with nivolumab at 3 mg/kg, and this was given intravenously every 2 weeks.

Brentuximab vedotin exposure varied, and every patient relapsed after autologous stem cell transplantation. General study results and limits: Healthy donors reportedly exceeded newly diagnosed patients in baseline TCR diversity. The baseline diversity of complete responders showed similarity to that of newly diagnosed patients.

V lost 6 bases to trimming and J lost 3 bases, with 12 bases between them. Germline V gives CDR1 MNHEY, CDR2 SVGAGI. CDR3 length: 13 residues. Here immunoSEQ multiplex PCR was the method, and the copy in TCRdb shows in-frame clones only, minus some. Among 45,000 to 50,000 clones listed, roughly 75% were seen once. A word on this clone: Its antigen is still unknown.

The sequence was collected from a human donor with classical Hodgkin lymphoma. The sequenced sample was peripheral blood mononuclear cells (PBMCs), obtained before the second cycle of nivolumab. The chain links TRBV6-5 to TRBJ2-7; maybe TRBD1 (6 bases). This CDR3 reads CASRGTGHYEQYF. The CDR3 DNA follows: TGTGCCAGCAGGGGGACGGGACACTACGAGCAGTACTTC.